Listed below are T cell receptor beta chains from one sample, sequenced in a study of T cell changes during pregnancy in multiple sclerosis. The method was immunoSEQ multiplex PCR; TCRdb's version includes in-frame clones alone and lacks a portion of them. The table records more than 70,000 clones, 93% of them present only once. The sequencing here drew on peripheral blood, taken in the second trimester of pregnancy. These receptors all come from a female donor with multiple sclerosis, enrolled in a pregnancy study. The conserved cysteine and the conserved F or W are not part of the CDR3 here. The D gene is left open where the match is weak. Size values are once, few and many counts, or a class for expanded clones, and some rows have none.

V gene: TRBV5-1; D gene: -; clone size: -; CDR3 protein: ASSLDRGKVNGYT
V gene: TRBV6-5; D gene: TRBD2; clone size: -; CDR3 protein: ASSWYAGGEEYEQY
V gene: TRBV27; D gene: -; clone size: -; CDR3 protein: ATAKGAGTGANVLT
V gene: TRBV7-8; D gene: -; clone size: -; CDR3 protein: ASSFTLAEAF
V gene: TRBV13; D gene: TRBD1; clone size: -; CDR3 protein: ASSLGRGQGANQPQH
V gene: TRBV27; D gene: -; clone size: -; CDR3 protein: ASGRQLNTEAF
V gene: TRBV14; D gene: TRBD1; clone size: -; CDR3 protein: ASSLGQGGLEQF
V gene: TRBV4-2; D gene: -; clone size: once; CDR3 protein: ASSQIQGEHTEAF
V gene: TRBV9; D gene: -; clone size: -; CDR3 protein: ASSEDSYSGNTIY
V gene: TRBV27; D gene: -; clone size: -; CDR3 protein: ASKEHGSGNTIY
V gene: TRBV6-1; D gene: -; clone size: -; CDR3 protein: ASTRGSDYGYT
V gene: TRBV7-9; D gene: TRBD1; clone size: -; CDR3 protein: ASSLTGGRGTGELF
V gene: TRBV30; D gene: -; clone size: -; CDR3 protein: AWTVGGGQPQH
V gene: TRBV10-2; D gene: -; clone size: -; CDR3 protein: ASSTGSLGYT
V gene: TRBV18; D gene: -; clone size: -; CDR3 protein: ASSLTGPRGSSGEKLF
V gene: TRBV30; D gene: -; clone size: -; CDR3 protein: AWSVRSPWETQY
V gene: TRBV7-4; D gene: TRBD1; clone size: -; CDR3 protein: ASSFRTGANEQF
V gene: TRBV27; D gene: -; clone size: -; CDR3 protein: ASSINRDGGYGYT
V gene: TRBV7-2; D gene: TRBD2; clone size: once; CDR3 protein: ASSLTSGRAGELF
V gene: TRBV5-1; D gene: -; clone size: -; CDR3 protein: ASSFDGGIMNTEAF
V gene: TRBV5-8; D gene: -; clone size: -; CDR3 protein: ASSLPLGRSNYGYT
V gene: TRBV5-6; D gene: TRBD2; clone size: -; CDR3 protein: ASRGERLDEQF
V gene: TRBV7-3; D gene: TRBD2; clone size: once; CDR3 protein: ASSLTAGGPRETQY
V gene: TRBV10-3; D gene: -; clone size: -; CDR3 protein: AISVRSDSNYEQY
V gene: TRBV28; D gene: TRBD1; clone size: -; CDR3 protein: ASSLPGTGINYEQY
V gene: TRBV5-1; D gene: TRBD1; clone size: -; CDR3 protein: ASSPGGLVGTEAF
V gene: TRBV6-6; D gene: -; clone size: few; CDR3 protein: ASSSTGLGNTIY
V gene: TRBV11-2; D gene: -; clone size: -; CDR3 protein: ATNPGGEQF
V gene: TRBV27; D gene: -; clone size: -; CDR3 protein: ASSPRNSNQPQH
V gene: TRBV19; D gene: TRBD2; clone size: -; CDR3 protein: ASNPSLAANEQF
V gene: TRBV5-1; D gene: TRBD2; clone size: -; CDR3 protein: ASSHGLARSSSTDTQY
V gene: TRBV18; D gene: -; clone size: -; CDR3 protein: ASSPSGVRDGYT
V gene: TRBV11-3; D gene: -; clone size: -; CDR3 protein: ASSGAGNTGELF
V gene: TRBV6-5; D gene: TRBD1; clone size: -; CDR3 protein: ASSPNRGEQF
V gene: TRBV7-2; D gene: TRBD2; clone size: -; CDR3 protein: ASSLVTSGEDIQY
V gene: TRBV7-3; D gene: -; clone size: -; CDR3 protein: ASSSRGGDTEAF
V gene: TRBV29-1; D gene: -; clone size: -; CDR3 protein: SVVGEGYT
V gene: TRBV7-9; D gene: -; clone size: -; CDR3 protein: ASSSQTVLYYGYT
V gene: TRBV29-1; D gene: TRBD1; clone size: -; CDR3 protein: SVEEFSGGEQY
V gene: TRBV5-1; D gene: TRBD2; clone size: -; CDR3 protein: ASSLSGGQETQY
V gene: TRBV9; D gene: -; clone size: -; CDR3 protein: ASSFLLGGNTEAF
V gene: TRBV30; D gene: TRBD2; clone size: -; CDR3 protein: AWSPLGRGGLQETQY